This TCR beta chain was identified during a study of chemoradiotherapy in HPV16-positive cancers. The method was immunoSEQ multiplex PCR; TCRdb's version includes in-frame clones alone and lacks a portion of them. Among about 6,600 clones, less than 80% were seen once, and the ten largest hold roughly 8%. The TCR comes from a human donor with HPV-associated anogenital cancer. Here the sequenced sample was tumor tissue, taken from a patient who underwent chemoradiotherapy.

CDR3 bases: TGTGCCAGCAGTATCCAGGGAGGGAACACTGAAGCTTTCTTT. Protein: CASSIQGGNTEAFF. The chain carries TRBV5-8 and TRBJ1-1; tentatively, D is TRBD1 (5 bases). Germline loops: CDR1 SGHTS, CDR2 YDEGEE. The ends were cut back, 5 bases at V and 1 base at J, with 12 bases in the middle. The CDR3 runs 14 residues.